Listed below are T cell receptor beta chains from one sample, sequenced in a study of T cells in Graves' hyperthyroidism and ophthalmopathy. TCRdb re-derived calls from the multiplex PCR reads in MiXCR, one entry per CDR3 protein. The sample contains 370,000 or so distinct CDR3 sequences, 15% to 18% of which appear only once. The sample consisted of blood. These receptors were obtained from a woman under 30 with Graves' hyperthyroidism that later progressed to Graves' ophthalmopathy. Both conserved end residues are trimmed from each CDR3.

cdr3_length	v_call	j_call	cdr3_aa
16	TRBV2	TRBJ2-1	ASSETMGIGLPYNEQF
13	TRBV5-1	TRBJ2-1	ASSVLAGDYNEQF
19	TRBV7-2	TRBJ2-2	ASSSLWPGLAGAPSTGELF
13	TRBV28	TRBJ2-3	ASTMTSGSGDTQY
12	TRBV27	TRBJ2-1	APTGTASYNEQF
11	TRBV6-2/TRBV6-3	TRBJ2-5	ASSYQGEETQY
13	TRBV6-2/TRBV6-3	TRBJ2-5	ASTYQMGEQETQY
10	TRBV11-2	TRBJ2-1	ASSLGTNEQF
14	TRBV20-1	TRBJ2-7	SARDGLASESYEQY
12	TRBV28	TRBJ2-5	ASSSTSGGRAQY
14	TRBV28	TRBJ2-1	ASRIRTSGRRDEQF
12	TRBV18	TRBJ2-7	ASSLYTQGYEQY
11	TRBV6-2/TRBV6-3	TRBJ2-7	ASSYGVTYEQY
13	TRBV7-2	TRBJ1-2	ASSLEGGQNYGYT
12	TRBV11-2	TRBJ2-5	ASRGGQPQETQY